Following are 15 T cell receptor beta chains from one sample sequenced in a study of blood T cell repertoires in COVID-19. The method was immunoSEQ multiplex PCR; TCRdb's version includes in-frame clones alone and lacks a portion of them. The repertoire holds about 310,000 clones, with approximately 91% as singletons. The sequencing sample was made of PBMCs or T cells enriched from blood (not recorded which). These receptors were taken from a woman in her thirties or forties who had recovered from COVID-19.

The chain joins TRBV6-5 to TRBJ2-7; 11 bases are a match to TRBD2. V shed 6 bases and J 3 bases; nucleotides not matched to a gene: 7. This CDR3 region has 15 residues. Germline V gives CDR1 MNHEY, CDR2 SVGAGI. The CDR3 coding sequence is TGTGCCAGCAGCTACGGGCTAGCGGGGGGCTACGAGCAGTACTTC. Its protein is CASSYGLAGGYEQYF.

J is TRBJ2-1 and V is TRBV28; 8 bases fit TRBD1. Germline CDR1 is MDHEN and CDR2 is SYDVKM. Losses at the gene ends were 5 bases for V and 6 bases for J; bases not matched to a gene: 6. The CDR3 totals 14 residues. CDR3 DNA sequence: TGTGCCAGCAGTACCCAGGGGGCGGCCAATGAGCAGTTCTTC. It encodes CASSTQGAANEQFF.

J is TRBJ2-3 and V is TRBV7-2, with TRBD2 identical over 8 bases. This CDR3 comprises 17 residues. CDR1 and CDR2 (germline): SGHTA, FQGNSA. V lost 2 bases, J lost 5 bases, and 12 bases stayed unmatched. The CDR3 loop is CASSLFPAGAGGDTQYF. The CDR3 DNA reads TGTGCCAGCAGCTTATTTCCAGCGGGAGCCGGAGGAGATACGCAGTATTTT. Drawing the rest from reference TRBV7-2 and TRBJ2-3, the complete variable domain is GAGVSQSPSNKVTEKGKDVELRCDPISGHTALYWYRQSLGQGLEFLIYFQGNSAPDKSGLPSDRFSAERTGGSVSTLTIQRTQQEDSAVYLCASSLFPAGAGGDTQYFGPGTRLTVL.

The chain has TRBV18 and TRBJ2-1; 8 bases line up with TRBD2. Germline V gene data show CDR1 as KGHSH and CDR2 as LQKENI. The length of the CDR3 is 16 residues. Trimming cost V 3 bases and J 0 bases; bases outside gene matches: 4. The CDR3 DNA follows: TGTGCCAGCTCACCGACTAGCGTTAGCTCCTACAATGAGCAGTTCTTC. This codes for CASSPTSVSSYNEQFF.

CDR3 in DNA: TGTGCCAGACCTAGGGGCGAAATCGGCACAGATACGCAGTATTTT. This sequence encodes CARPRGEIGTDTQYF. The chain couples TRBV5-3 to TRBJ2-3; D is perhaps TRBD1 (5 bases). TRBV5-3 is marked as an open reading frame, function uncertain. The CDR3 has 15 amino acids. Trimming pared 7 bases from V and 1 base from J, leaving 16 bases between.

V gene TRBV30 combines with J gene TRBJ2-2, with 11 bases aligning to TRBD2. Germline loops: CDR1 GTSNPN, CDR2 SVGIG (reference sequence). J gave up 6 bases and V 4 bases, and 7 bases lay outside the gene matches. The CDR3 runs to 15 residues. The CDR3 here is CAWTSLSGGAGELFF. For the CDR3, the DNA is TGTGCCTGGACTTCCCTTAGCGGGGGGGCCGGGGAGCTGTTTTTT.

This clone appeared a single time. The gene calls are TRBV28 and TRBJ1-2; D remains unclear. V was clipped by 5 bases and J by 7 bases, with 17 bases between them. The CDR3 has 14 residues. Germline CDR1 is MDHEN and CDR2 is SYDVKM. The CDR3 sequence is CASSQHGDFFGYTF. The CDR3 region has the DNA TGTGCCAGCAGTCAACACGGGGATTTCTTTGGCTACACCTTC.

The rearrangement uses TRBV5-1 and TRBJ2-7, with D unclear. Per germline, CDR1 SGHRS and CDR2 YFSETQ. The CDR3 consists of 14 residues. The germline V and J ends were trimmed by 0 bases and 0 bases, with 7 bases remaining between them. For the CDR3, the DNA is TGCGCCAGCAGCTTGGTGGCTCCCTCCTACGAGCAGTACTTC. Encoded protein: CASSLVAPSYEQYF.

In DNA form, the CDR3 reads TGTGCCAGCAGCGCCGGACTAGCGGGGGGCACAGATACGCAGTATTTT. It encodes CASSAGLAGGTDTQYF. The V call is TRBV9, the J call TRBJ2-3; the match to TRBD2 covers 13 bases. V lost 3 bases, J lost 1 base, and 2 bases stayed unmatched. Germline CDR1 and CDR2: SGDLS and YYNGEE. This CDR3 spans 16 amino acids.

V usage is TRBV2 and J usage is TRBJ2-1, with D uncertain. CDR3 size: 15 residues. The V gene lost 6 bases and the J gene lost 0 bases, with 12 bases spanning the gap. Germline loops: CDR1 SNHLY, CDR2 FYNNEI. The CDR3 sequence: CASSADIDSYNEQFF. The DNA for the CDR3 is TGTGCCAGCAGCGCCGACATTGACTCCTACAATGAGCAGTTCTTC.

CDR3 bases: TGCAGCGTTGAAGAGCGGGGCAGCTCCTACAATGAGCAGTTCTTC. Its protein product is CSVEERGSSYNEQFF. This chain joins TRBV29-1 and TRBJ2-1; TRBD2 is a possible D gene (6 bases). This CDR3 contains 15 residues. V lost 0 bases and J lost 0, with 9 bases in between. CDR1 is SQVTM, CDR2 ANQGSEA, per germline.

The chain is built from TRBV7-9 and TRBJ2-3; D not resolved. CDR1 SEHNR and CDR2 FQNEAQ come from the germline V gene (reference sequence). CDR3 length equals 14 residues. V dropped 1 base and J dropped 1 base, with 6 bases sitting between them. The CDR3 bases are TGTGCCAGCAGCTTAGTCTACGGCACAGATACGCAGTATTTT. This codes for CASSLVYGTDTQYF.

This chain uses TRBV11-3 with TRBJ2-1, with 11 nucleotides matching TRBD2. V shed 5 bases and J 7 bases; nucleotides not matched to a gene: 7. This CDR3 comprises 15 residues. Looked up from germline, CDR1 is SGHNT and CDR2 is YENEEA. The CDR3 DNA reads as TGTGCCAGCAGCCGCCGGATAGCGGGAGGGAATGAGCAGTTCTTC. Its protein is CASSRRIAGGNEQFF.

The V gene is TRBV18, the J gene TRBJ2-7; perhaps TRBD1 as D (6 bases). Germline V gene lookup returns CDR1 KGHSH and CDR2 LQKENI. The CDR3 is made up of 14 amino acids. Trimming shortened V by 2 bases and J by 0 bases, and 8 bases separated the two germline ends. The CDR3 protein is CASSPSGDSYEQYF. In nucleotides, the CDR3 is TGTGCCAGCTCACCATCAGGGGACTCCTACGAGCAGTACTTC.

The chain has TRBV10-3 and TRBJ2-5; 9 nucleotides match TRBD1. From germline, CDR1 is ENHRY and CDR2 SYGVKD. J gave up 4 bases and V 5 bases, and 8 bases lay outside the gene matches. CDR3 length: 15 residues. The CDR3 region is CAISRTGESLETQYF. The DNA for the CDR3 is TGTGCCATCAGTAGGACAGGGGAAAGTTTAGAGACCCAGTACTTC.